This T cell receptor (beta chain) was obtained from a study of cytomegalovirus exposure and HLA in healthy donors. The PCR employed 60 Vbeta primers together with 13 Jbeta primers. Original analysis: It was a later analysis that counted 83 million or so unique TCR beta chains, of which around 11 million were shared. Produced via immunoSEQ multiplex PCR; TCRdb's table is partial and in-frame only. V and J calls and clone size are as listed in that table; D and trimming were resolved from the DNA. Among 90,000 to 150,000 clones, 75% were seen once, and the ten largest hold about 2.7%. Remarks on this clone: Its specificity is unknown.

Study-wide findings and caveats: In a later analysis, HLA-associated beta chains showed higher expansion and lower generation probabilities than comparable chains.

Germline lookup yields CDR1 LGHNA and CDR2 YSLEER. The V end was cut by 5 bases, the J end by 2 bases, with 9 bases between. The CDR3 contains 13 residues. V usage is TRBV4-3 and J usage is TRBJ2-5; D is undetermined. The origin of this receptor is a woman in her thirties or forties in good health and CMV-seropositive. The sequenced material came from PBMCs. Here the CDR3 reads CASSSALQETQYF. The CDR3 DNA follows: TGCGCCAGCAGCAGTGCGTTACAAGAGACCCAGTACTTC.